A single sample gave rise to the 8 T cell receptor beta chains below, sequenced in a study of CD8+CD57+ T cells in acquired aplastic anemia. Genomic DNA, serving as template, underwent TCR beta VDJ and CDR3 profiling. From the reads, TCRdb called clonotypes with MiXCR, one entry per CDR3 protein. The profile covers roughly 240,000 distinct CDR3 sequences, with around half appearing a single time and 7.8% taken by the ten largest. Only patients with CD8+CD57+ cell expansion on flow cytometry were chosen for sequencing. Sequenced material: sorted CD4+, CD8+, or CD8+CD57+ T cells (not recorded which) from PBMCs. These receptor sequences come from a human donor with aplastic anemia.

Ten or more counts support this clonotype. V usage is TRBV20-1 and J usage is TRBJ1-4; 9 nucleotides agree with TRBD1. The CDR3 sequence is 17 residues long. Germline V gives CDR1 DFQATT, CDR2 SNEGSKA (reference sequence). V lost 1 base and J lost 7; bases outside the gene matches: 13. The CDR3 loop reads CSARAGTGSLLAEKLFF. The CDR3 DNA is TGCAGTGCTAGAGCGGGGACAGGGAGTCTGCTGGCTGAAAAACTGTTTTTT.

This clonotype was seen ten or more times. V usage is TRBV4-2 and J usage is TRBJ2-7; 8 nucleotides agree with TRBD2. Per the germline V gene, CDR1 is LGHNA and CDR2 is YNFKEQ. This CDR3 comprises 16 residues. The V segment lost 0 bases and the J segment 3 bases; nucleotides outside the gene matches: 7. The chain's CDR3 is CASSQEPGLVHYEQYF. For the CDR3, the DNA is TGTGCCAGCAGCCAAGAACCGGGACTAGTGCACTACGAGCAGTACTTC.

There are a few counts of this clonotype. The chain couples TRBV2 to TRBJ2-7, with no clear D. Looked up from germline, CDR1 is SNHLY and CDR2 is FYNNEI. V dropped 4 bases and J dropped 3 bases, with 7 bases sitting between them. The CDR3 runs to 12 residues. The DNA of the CDR3 is TGTGCCAGCAGTGGGTCGTTCTACGAGCAGTACTTC. Translated: CASSGSFYEQYF.

Turning to this clonotype: A read error is possible here, since a much larger clone lies one base away. The missing conserved phenylalanine or tryptophan at the end of this CDR3 makes a read error likely. The genes are TRBV6-1 and TRBJ2-5; either TRBD1 or TRBD2 may fit D (5 bases each). The CDR3 length is 16 residues. V dropped 7 bases and J dropped 2 bases, with 20 bases sitting between them. Germline values: CDR1 MNHNS, CDR2 SASEGT. The CDR3 DNA reads as TGTGCCAGCACAGGGTCTGTCGGATCGGGGCAAGAGACCCAGTACTCC. Translated, it gives CASTGSVGSGQETQYS.

This clonotype occurred once. A read error is possible here, since a much larger clone lies one base away. Lacking the conserved final phenylalanine or tryptophan, this CDR3 likely reflects a read error. This rearrangement joins TRBV4-3 to TRBJ2-5; D is possibly TRBD1 (5 bases). V was cut by 0 bases and J by 3 bases, with 8 bases left in between. Germline loops: CDR1 LGHNA, CDR2 YSLEER. This CDR3 has 14 residues. In DNA, the CDR3 is TGCGCCAGCAGCCAAGATCAAGGGGAAGAGACCCAGTACCTC. Translation gives CASSQDQGEETQYL.

V and J are TRBV7-9 and TRBJ2-7, with 15 nucleotides matching TRBD2. The CDR3 is made up of 18 amino acids. The germline V gene has CDR1 SEHNR and CDR2 FQNEAQ (reference sequence). The ends lost 6 bases at V and 4 bases at J; junction bases unmatched: 13. This chain's CDR3 is CASSQKHPGLAGGYEQYF. The CDR3, as DNA: TGTGCCAGCAGTCAAAAACATCCGGGACTAGCGGGGGGATACGAGCAGTACTTC. The whole variable domain, filled in from reference TRBV7-9 and TRBJ2-7, reads DTGVSQNPRHKITKRGQNVTFRCDPISEHNRLYWYRQTLGQGPEFLTYFQNEAQLEKSRLLSDRFSAERPKGSFSTLEIQRTEQGDSAMYLCASSQKHPGLAGGYEQYFGPGTRLTVT.

Worth noting for this clonotype: A much larger clone differs from this one at a single base, so this may be a read error. The chain is built from TRBV12-3 or TRBV12-4 and TRBJ1-4; TRBD1 agrees at 9 bases. The CDR3 is 14 amino acids. This CDR3 reads CASSSGQGFEKPFF. CDR3 in DNA: TGTGCCAGCAGTTCGGGACAGGGCTTTGAAAAACCGTTTTTT.

The chain is built from TRBV4-3 and TRBJ1-2; 10 bases line up with TRBD1. J lost 3 bases, V lost 4 bases, and 17 bases had no gene match. Germline V gives CDR1 LGHNA, CDR2 YSLEER. This CDR3 is 19 amino acids long. CDR3 nucleotides: TGCGCCAGCAGCCCGGAAACGACAGGGGGCAATCGTGTGGACTATGGCTACACCTTC. Encoded protein: CASSPETTGGNRVDYGYTF.